The 30 T cell receptor beta chains in this list originate from one sample, sequenced in a study of CD8 T cells in Susac syndrome. An amount of RNA that ranged from roughly 0.5 to 1 ug was reverse transcribed with random hexamers. TCRdb fed the immunoSEQ multiplex PCR reads into MiXCR, producing one record per CDR3 protein. The sample lists 160,000 or so distinct CDR3 sequences, 94% seen once, with 0.12% in the top ten. Material for sequencing was CD4+ T cells from PBMCs. The origin of the receptors is a human donor with Susac syndrome.

The rearrangement links TRBV6-2 or TRBV6-3 to TRBJ1-1; D not certain. Per the germline V gene, CDR1 is MNHEY and CDR2 is SVGEGT. The germline V and J ends were trimmed by 5 bases and 5 bases, with 24 bases remaining between them. This CDR3 has 17 residues. The CDR3 loop reads CASSPIRQGYERTEAFF. CDR3 DNA: TGTGCCAGCAGTCCCATTCGACAAGGCTATGAACGGACTGAAGCTTTCTTT.

The chain links TRBV6-5 to TRBJ1-2; TRBD1 aligns across 10 bases. Unmatched junction bases numbered 6, after V lost 7 bases and J lost 4 bases. The CDR3 is 14 residues long. Germline lookup yields CDR1 MNHEY and CDR2 SVGAGI. The DNA for the CDR3 is TGTGCCAGCAACGACAGGGGGCGCGCCTATGGCTACACCTTC. Amino acid sequence: CASNDRGRAYGYTF.

This chain connects TRBV20-1 to TRBJ1-1; possible D gene TRBD1, 6 bases. The germline V and J ends were trimmed by 1 base and 6 bases, with 15 bases remaining between them. The CDR3 has 14 amino acids. Germline V lookup: CDR1 DFQATT, CDR2 SNEGSKA (reference sequence). In DNA form, the CDR3 reads TGCAGTGCTAGAGTGGGGGCTCGGGCGGCTGAAGCTTTCTTT. This translates into CSARVGARAAEAFF.

The chain combines TRBV10-3 with TRBJ2-5; no reliable D call. Trimming removed 3 bases from V and 0 bases from J, with 5 bases in between. Germline lookup yields CDR1 ENHRY and CDR2 SYGVKD. The CDR3 loop spans 13 amino acids. The DNA of the CDR3 is TGTGCCATCAGTGATCACCACCAAGAGACCCAGTACTTC. Protein sequence: CAISDHHQETQYF.

The rearrangement uses TRBV6-5 and TRBJ1-1; D perhaps matches TRBD1 (6 bases). From germline, CDR1 is MNHEY and CDR2 SVGAGI. Trimming stripped 6 bases from V and 6 bases from J, with 14 bases between. There are 13 residues in the CDR3. CDR3 sequence reads: CASRTGSGAEAFF. The CDR3 DNA sequence: TGTGCCAGCAGAACAGGGTCGGGGGCTGAAGCTTTCTTT.

This clonotype was seen a single time. This sequence joins TRBV15 and TRBJ2-1, with a weak D call TRBD2 (6 bases). V was pared by 5 bases and J by 9 bases, with 23 bases between. CDR3 length: 16 residues. Germline CDR1 is LNHNV and CDR2 is YYDKDF (reference sequence). The CDR3 DNA reads TGTGCCACCAGCGCCGATATACGAGTAGGGAGGATTGAGCAGTTCTTC. Protein product: CATSADIRVGRIEQFF.

This chain connects TRBV3-1 to TRBJ1-1, with a tentative D call TRBD1 (6 bases). This CDR3 is built from 14 residues. V was shortened by 8 bases and J by 4 bases, with 17 bases between the two germline ends. CDR1 and CDR2 from the germline V gene are LGHDT and YNNKEL (reference sequence). The CDR3: CASSISQGPTEAFF. The CDR3 DNA sequence: TGTGCCAGCTCCATCTCGCAGGGGCCCACTGAAGCTTTCTTT.

This chain connects TRBV7-9 to TRBJ2-5; either TRBD1 or TRBD2 may fit D (5 bases each). Germline CDR1 reads SEHNR; CDR2 reads FQNEAQ (reference sequence). This CDR3 contains 15 residues. V lost 4 bases to trimming and J lost 1 base, with 13 bases between them. CDR3 in DNA: TGTGCCAGCAGCTCACAGAGGGACGGCCAAGAGACCCAGTACTTC. Its translation is CASSSQRDGQETQYF. Based on the CDR3 plus reference TRBV7-9 and TRBJ2-5, the full variable domain is DTGVSQNPRHKITKRGQNVTFRCDPISEHNRLYWYRQTLGQGPEFLTYFQNEAQLEKSRLLSDRFSAERPKGSFSTLEIQRTEQGDSAMYLCASSSQRDGQETQYFGPGTRLLVL.

V gene TRBV25-1 combines with J gene TRBJ2-2, with a possible D match to TRBD1 (6 bases). V lost 4 bases, J lost 0 bases, and 15 bases lay in between. CDR3 length: 17 amino acids. The germline CDR1 and CDR2 sequences are MGHDK and SYGVNS. The CDR3 reads CASSGPPGTTNTGELFF. Written as DNA, the CDR3 is TGTGCCAGCAGTGGCCCCCCCGGGACAACGAACACCGGGGAGCTGTTTTTT. Full variable domain (remainder filled in from reference TRBV25-1 and TRBJ2-2): EADIYQTPRYLVIGTGKKITLECSQTMGHDKMYWYQQDPGMELHLIHYSYGVNSTEKGDLSSESTVSRIRTEHFPLTLESARPSHTSQYLCASSGPPGTTNTGELFFGEGSRLTVL.

The chain employs TRBV27 and TRBJ2-7, with TRBD2 matching over 7 bases. The CDR3 spans 15 residues. The germline gives CDR1 MNHEY, CDR2 SMNVEV (reference sequence). Trimming cost V 4 bases and J 2 bases; bases outside gene matches: 8. The CDR3: CASSSPGRGTYEQYF. Here the CDR3 DNA reads TGTGCCAGCAGTTCCCCAGGGCGGGGGACCTACGAGCAGTACTTC.

This rearrangement joins TRBV20-1 to TRBJ1-1; tentative D call: TRBD1 (5 bases). Germline CDR1 and CDR2: DFQATT and SNEGSKA (reference sequence). Deletions cut 5 bases from V and 1 base from J, with 17 bases between. The CDR3 loop spans 15 amino acids. DNA of the CDR3: TGCAGTGCTCCAAATCCGAGGGGCAGGAACACTGAAGCTTTCTTT. Amino acid sequence: CSAPNPRGRNTEAFF.

V is TRBV29-1 and J is TRBJ1-1; D is undetermined. V lost 3 bases and J 5 bases, leaving 13 bases between the germline ends. The CDR3 is 13 residues long. Germline assignment: CDR1 SQVTM and CDR2 ANQGSEA. The DNA for the CDR3 is TGCAGCGTTGAGAAGCGGACGGGAACTGAAGCTTTCTTT. Its translation: CSVEKRTGTEAFF.

In DNA, the CDR3 is TGCAGTGCTAGTTTCGGGGGTACAAGAGATCACGAGCAGTTCTTC. Residues: CSASFGGTRDHEQFF. The chain has TRBV20-1 and TRBJ2-1, with D possibly matching TRBD2 (6 bases). The CDR3 sequence is 15 residues long. CDR1 is DFQATT and CDR2 is SNEGSKA in the germline V gene (reference sequence). V was trimmed by 3 bases and J by 10 bases, leaving 22 bases between them.

The J gene is TRBJ1-3, the V gene TRBV29-1; tentatively, D is TRBD1 (5 bases). This CDR3 has 13 residues. Per germline, CDR1 SQVTM and CDR2 ANQGSEA. V gave up 3 bases and J gave up 3 bases, with 9 bases separating them. CDR3 DNA: TGCAGCGTTGACAGGGTTGGTGGAAACACCATATATTTT. Encoded protein: CSVDRVGGNTIYF. The full variable domain, rest sourced from reference TRBV29-1 and TRBJ1-3, is SAVISQKPSRDICQRGTSLTIQCQVDSQVTMMFWYRQQPGQSLTLIATANQGSEATYESGFVIDKFPISRPNLTFSTLTVSNMSPEDSSIYLCSVDRVGGNTIYFGEGSWLTVV.

V and J are TRBV5-1 and TRBJ2-7, with D perhaps matching TRBD1 (5 bases). V was shortened by 3 bases and J by 1 base, with 11 bases between the two germline ends. Looked up from germline, CDR1 is SGHRS and CDR2 is YFSETQ. The CDR3 extends over 14 amino acids. The CDR3 nucleotides are TGCGCCAGCAGCTACCTGGACACGTCCTACGAGCAGTACTTC. Translating gives CASSYLDTSYEQYF.

The chain carries TRBV4-1 and TRBJ1-2; TRBD1 agrees at 10 bases. CDR3 length: 15 residues. CDR1 MGHRA and CDR2 YSYEKL come from the germline V gene. Unmatched junction bases numbered 5, after V lost 3 bases and J lost 4 bases. This CDR3 reads CASSHPGQGRYGYTF. The CDR3 DNA follows: TGCGCCAGCAGCCACCCGGGACAGGGGCGCTATGGCTACACCTTC.

The chain is built from TRBV18 and TRBJ1-4; no definite D call. V was trimmed by 5 bases and J by 0 bases, leaving 13 bases between them. CDR1 and CDR2 from the germline V gene are KGHSH and LQKENI. The CDR3 is 16 amino acids. For the CDR3, the DNA is TGTGCCAGCTCAGCCACAGTTACTGCAACTAATGAAAAACTGTTTTTT. Translation gives CASSATVTATNEKLFF.

V usage is TRBV7-3 and J usage is TRBJ2-2, with TRBD2 matching 8 bases. The CDR3 loop spans 16 amino acids. Germline V gene lookup returns CDR1 SGHTA and CDR2 FQGTGA. The V gene end was trimmed by 2 bases and the J gene end by 2 bases; junction bases not matched to a gene: 4. The CDR3: CASSLGGGSNTGELFF. In DNA, the CDR3 is TGTGCCAGCAGCTTAGGCGGGGGGTCAAACACCGGGGAGCTGTTTTTT. The entire variable domain, with the rest obtained from reference TRBV7-3 and TRBJ2-2, is as follows: GAGVSQTPSNKVTEKGKYVELRCDPISGHTALYWYRQSLGQGPEFLIYFQGTGAADDSGLPNDRFFAVRPEGSVSTLKIQRTERGDSAVYLCASSLGGGSNTGELFFGEGSRLTVL.

The genes are TRBV15 and TRBJ2-1; TRBD2 aligns across 12 bases. Germline V gene data show CDR1 as LNHNV and CDR2 as YYDKDF (reference sequence). CDR3 length equals 15 residues. V was clipped by 6 bases and J by 6 bases; unmatched bases: 6. Here the CDR3 DNA reads TGTGCCACCAGAAACCCGGGACTAGCGGGCAATGAGCAGTTCTTC. This encodes CATRNPGLAGNEQFF. The full variable domain, with the rest looked up from reference TRBV15 and TRBJ2-1, is DAMVIQNPRYQVTQFGKPVTLSCSQTLNHNVMYWYQQKSSQAPKLLFHYYDKDFNNEADTPDNFQSRRPNTSFCFLDIRSPGLGDTAMYLCATRNPGLAGNEQFFGPGTRLTVL.

This chain links TRBV5-4 with TRBJ2-5; 7 nucleotides match TRBD2. CDR1 is SGHNT, CDR2 YYREEE, per germline (reference sequence). The CDR3 has 16 residues. Trimming cost V 0 bases and J 9 bases; bases outside gene matches: 14. CDR3 coding DNA: TGTGCCAGCAGCTTGGATGGCCGGGGGAGCGGGGTGGCCCAGTACTTC. As protein: CASSLDGRGSGVAQYF.

The V call is TRBV5-6, the J call TRBJ2-5; D not resolved. V lost 0 bases and J 5 bases, leaving 11 bases between the germline ends. The CDR3 totals 14 residues. Germline V gives CDR1 SGHDT, CDR2 YYEEEE. The chain's CDR3 is CASSLAAVGETQYF. The CDR3 region has the DNA TGTGCCAGCAGCTTGGCCGCGGTTGGGGAGACCCAGTACTTC.

This chain joins TRBV5-1 and TRBJ2-6, with D perhaps matching TRBD1 (6 bases). There are 15 residues in the CDR3. Germline V gene lookup returns CDR1 SGHRS and CDR2 YFSETQ. V lost 4 bases and J lost 1, with 9 bases in between. CDR3 sequence: CASSPGDSGANVLTF. The DNA of the CDR3 is TGCGCCAGCAGCCCAGGGGATTCTGGGGCCAACGTCCTGACTTTC.

V gene TRBV10-3 combines with J gene TRBJ2-7; TRBD2 matches at 8 bases. The length of the CDR3 is 14 residues. Germline V gene lookup returns CDR1 ENHRY and CDR2 SYGVKD. V dropped 2 bases and J dropped 4; count of bases not matched to a gene: 4. For the CDR3, the DNA is TGTGCCATCAGTGAGCGGGGGGGGCTTTACGAGCAGTACTTC. It encodes CAISERGGLYEQYF.

This clonotype has more than one count but fewer than ten. This sequence joins TRBV20-1 and TRBJ1-1, with 8 bases fitting TRBD1. Unmatched junction bases numbered 3, after V lost 1 base and J lost 5 bases. Looked up from germline, CDR1 is DFQATT and CDR2 is SNEGSKA (reference sequence). There are 13 residues in the CDR3. CDR3 sequence: CSARVTGGTEAFF. The CDR3 nucleotides read TGCAGTGCTAGAGTTACAGGGGGGACTGAAGCTTTCTTT.

The genes are TRBV21-1 and TRBJ2-4. TRBV21-1 is an annotated pseudogene. The CDR3 is 13 amino acids. The CDR3 nucleotides read TGTGCCAGCTGCGGGGTAGCCAAAAACATTCAGTACTTC. This translates into CASCGVAKNIQYF.

The chain recombines TRBV9 with TRBJ2-3; tentatively, D is TRBD1 (5 bases). The CDR3 spans 13 residues. V lost 6 bases and J 1 base, leaving 9 bases between the germline ends. CDR1 is SGDLS and CDR2 is YYNGEE in the germline V gene. CDR3 bases: TGTGCCAGCACCAAGACAGGCACAGATACGCAGTATTTT. Its translation is CASTKTGTDTQYF. Full variable domain (remainder filled in from reference TRBV9 and TRBJ2-3): DSGVTQTPKHLITATGQRVTLRCSPRSGDLSVYWYQQSLDQGLQFLIQYYNGEERAKGNILERFSAQQFPDLHSELNLSSLELGDSALYFCASTKTGTDTQYFGPGTRLTVL.

This sequence joins TRBV6-5 and TRBJ1-2, with a weak D call TRBD1 (6 bases). The germline CDR1 and CDR2 sequences are MNHEY and SVGAGI. The CDR3 consists of 14 residues. V lost 6 bases to trimming and J lost 6 bases, with 17 bases between them. This CDR3 reads CASSRSGGGHGYTF. The CDR3 DNA sequence: TGTGCCAGCAGCCGGTCCGGGGGGGGCCATGGCTACACCTTC.

V is TRBV3-1 and J is TRBJ1-3, with D hard to call. Germline CDR1 LGHDT, CDR2 YNNKEL (reference sequence). V gave up 8 bases and J gave up 3 bases, with 11 bases separating them. The CDR3 loop spans 13 amino acids. CDR3 sequence (DNA): TGTGCCAGCCACGAGGGTTTTGGAAACACCATATATTTT. It translates to CASHEGFGNTIYF.

This rearrangement joins TRBV6-4 to TRBJ2-5; a possible D gene is TRBD1 (5 bases). The V and J ends lost 2 bases and 9 bases respectively, with 10 bases between them. This CDR3 comprises 12 residues. CDR1 and CDR2 from the germline V gene are MRHNA and SNTAGT. The CDR3 nucleotides read TGTGCCAGCAGTGACAGGGGATCTGCCCAGTACTTC. This sequence encodes CASSDRGSAQYF.

The chain combines TRBV6-4 with TRBJ1-1, with 7 bases fitting TRBD1. V dropped 5 bases and J dropped 0; count of bases not matched to a gene: 3. The CDR3 covers 14 residues. The germline gives CDR1 MRHNA, CDR2 SNTAGT. The CDR3 is CASSYRGLNTEAFF. For the CDR3, the DNA is TGTGCCAGCAGTTACAGGGGACTGAACACTGAAGCTTTCTTT.